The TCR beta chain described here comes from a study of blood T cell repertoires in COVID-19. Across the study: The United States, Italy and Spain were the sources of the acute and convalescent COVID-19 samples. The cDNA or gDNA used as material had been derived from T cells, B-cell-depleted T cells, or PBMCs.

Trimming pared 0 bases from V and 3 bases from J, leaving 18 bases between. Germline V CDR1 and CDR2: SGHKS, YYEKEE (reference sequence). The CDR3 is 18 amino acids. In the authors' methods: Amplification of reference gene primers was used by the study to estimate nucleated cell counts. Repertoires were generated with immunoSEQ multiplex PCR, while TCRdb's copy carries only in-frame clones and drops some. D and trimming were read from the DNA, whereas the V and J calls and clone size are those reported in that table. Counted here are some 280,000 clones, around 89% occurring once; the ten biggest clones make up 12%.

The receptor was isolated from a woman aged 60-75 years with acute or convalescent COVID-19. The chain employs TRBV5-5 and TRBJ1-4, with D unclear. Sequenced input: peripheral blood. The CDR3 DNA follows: TGTGCCAGCAGCTTGGTACAGTCCGCCTTTGTGGCTAATGAAAAACTGTTTTTT. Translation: CASSLVQSAFVANEKLFF.